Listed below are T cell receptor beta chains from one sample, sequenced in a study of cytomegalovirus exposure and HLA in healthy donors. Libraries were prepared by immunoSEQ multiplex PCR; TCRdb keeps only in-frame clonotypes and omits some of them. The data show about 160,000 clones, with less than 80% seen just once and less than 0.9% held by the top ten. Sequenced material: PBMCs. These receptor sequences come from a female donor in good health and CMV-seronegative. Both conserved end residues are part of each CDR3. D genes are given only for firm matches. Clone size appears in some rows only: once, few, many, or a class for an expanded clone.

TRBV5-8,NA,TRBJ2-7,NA,CASSANLIRGSGLGEQYF,TGTGCCAGCAGCGCAAACCTAATCAGGGGATCGGGTTTGGGCGAGCAGTACTTC
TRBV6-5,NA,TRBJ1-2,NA,CASSYPGEGSYGYTF,TGTGCCAGCAGTTACCCCGGAGAGGGTAGCTATGGCTACACCTTC
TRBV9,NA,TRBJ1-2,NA,CASSPDPLGGYGYTF,TGTGCCAGCAGCCCGGATCCTCTCGGGGGCTATGGCTACACCTTC
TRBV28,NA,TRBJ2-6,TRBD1,CASSFRDRGVMGSGANVLTF,TGTGCCAGCAGTTTTCGGGACAGGGGAGTTATGGGCTCTGGGGCCAACGTCCTGACTTTC
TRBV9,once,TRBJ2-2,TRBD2,CASSVGLAGATGELFF,TGTGCCAGCAGCGTAGGCCTAGCGGGAGCCACCGGGGAGCTGTTTTTT
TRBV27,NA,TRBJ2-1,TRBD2,CASSQTSGSRLNEQFF,TGTGCCAGCAGCCAAACTAGCGGGAGTCGTCTTAATGAGCAGTTCTTC
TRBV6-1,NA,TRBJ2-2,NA,CASARLSYAGELFF,TGTGCCAGTGCTCGGTTGTCTTACGCCGGGGAGCTGTTTTTT
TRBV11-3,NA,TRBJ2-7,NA,CANSFYFYEQYF,TGTGCCAACAGCTTCTACTTTTACGAGCAGTACTTC
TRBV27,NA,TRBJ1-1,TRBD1,CASSAHDRVTEAFF,TGTGCCAGCAGCGCCCATGACAGGGTCACTGAAGCTTTCTTT
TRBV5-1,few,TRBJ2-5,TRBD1,CASSRGQEETQYF,TGCGCCAGCAGCCGGGGACAGGAAGAGACCCAGTACTTC
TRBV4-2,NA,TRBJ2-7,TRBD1,CASSQELGQGPQYF,TGTGCCAGCAGCCAAGAATTAGGACAGGGCCCCCAGTACTTC
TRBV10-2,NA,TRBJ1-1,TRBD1,CASSLLRDRVIEAFF,TGCGCCAGCAGTTTGCTCCGGGACAGGGTGATTGAAGCTTTCTTT
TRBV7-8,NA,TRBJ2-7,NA,CASATGRGTYEQYF,TGTGCCAGCGCGACCGGGAGAGGAACCTACGAGCAGTACTTC
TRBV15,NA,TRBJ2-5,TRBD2,CATSARRGVQETQYF,TGTGCCACCAGCGCCCGTCGGGGGGTTCAAGAGACCCAGTACTTC
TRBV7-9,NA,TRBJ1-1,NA,CASSLEGNTEAFF,TGTGCCAGCAGCTTGGAGGGGAACACTGAAGCTTTCTTT
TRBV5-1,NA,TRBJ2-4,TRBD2,CASRGRRGENIQYF,TGCGCCAGCAGAGGACGGCGGGGGGAAAACATTCAGTACTTC
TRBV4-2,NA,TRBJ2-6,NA,CASSRASGELSSGANGLTF,TGTGCCAGCAGCCGGGCGTCAGGGGAACTAAGCTCTGGGGCCAACGGCCTGACTTTC
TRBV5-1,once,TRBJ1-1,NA,CASSFPRGGRNTEAFF,TGCGCCAGCAGCTTCCCTAGGGGGGGGAGGAACACTGAAGCTTTCTTT
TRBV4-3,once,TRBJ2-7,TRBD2,CASSPASGGAYEQYF,TGCGCCAGCAGCCCAGCCAGCGGGGGGGCCTACGAGCAGTACTTC
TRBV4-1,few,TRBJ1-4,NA,CASNNFAGPNEKLFF,TGCGCCAGCAACAACTTCGCTGGGCCTAATGAAAAACTGTTTTTT
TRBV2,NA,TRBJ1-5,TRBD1,CASSEFSWGKGQGLSVSNQPQHF,TGTGCCAGCAGTGAATTCAGTTGGGGGAAGGGACAGGGACTGTCCGTCAGCAATCAGCCCCAGCATTTT
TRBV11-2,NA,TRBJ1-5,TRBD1,CASSLLPGTGGQPQHF,TGTGCCAGCAGCTTACTGCCAGGGACAGGGGGACAACCCCAGCATTTT
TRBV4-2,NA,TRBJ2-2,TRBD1,CASKPTGIGIPLITGELFF,TGTGCCAGCAAACCGACAGGGATAGGTATCCCATTGATCACCGGGGAGCTGTTTTTT
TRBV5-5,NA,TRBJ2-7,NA,CASSLFDINYEQYF,TGTGCCAGCAGCTTGTTCGACATCAACTACGAGCAGTACTTC
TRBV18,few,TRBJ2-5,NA,CASSPKQQETQYF,TGTGCCAGCTCACCAAAACAGCAAGAGACCCAGTACTTC
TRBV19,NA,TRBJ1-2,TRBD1,CASSTPPGQGMKGYTF,TGTGCCAGTAGTACCCCACCGGGACAGGGTATGAAAGGCTACACCTTC
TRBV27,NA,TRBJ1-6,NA,CASSFSPGSVNSPLHF,TGTGCCAGCAGTTTCAGCCCGGGGAGTGTGAATTCACCCCTCCACTTT
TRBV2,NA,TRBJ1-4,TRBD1,CASTSTLGQGFF,TGTGCCAGCACCTCAACTCTCGGACAGGGTTTTTTT
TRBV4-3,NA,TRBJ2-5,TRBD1,CASSQNTGGRETQYF,TGCGCCAGCAGCCAAAACACAGGGGGTAGAGAGACCCAGTACTTC
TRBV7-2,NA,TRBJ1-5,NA,CASSLARRGTQHF,TGTGCCAGCAGCTTAGCGCGACGAGGAACCCAGCATTTT
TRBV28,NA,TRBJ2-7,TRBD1,CASSLWGQGAYEQYF,TGTGCCAGCAGTTTATGGGGACAGGGTGCGTACGAGCAGTACTTC
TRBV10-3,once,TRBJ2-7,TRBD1,CAIRIGRDSGEQYF,TGTGCCATCAGGATAGGCCGGGACAGTGGCGAGCAGTACTTC
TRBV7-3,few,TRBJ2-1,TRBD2,CASSLTGPGLAGPKQFF,TGTGCCAGCAGCTTAACGGGTCCGGGACTAGCGGGACCGAAGCAGTTCTTC
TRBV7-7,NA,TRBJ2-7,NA,CASSLGRITGPSYEQYF,TGTGCCAGCAGCTTAGGGAGAATAACAGGTCCGTCCTACGAGCAGTACTTC
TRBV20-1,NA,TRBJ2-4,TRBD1,CSASKGGRFAF,TGCAGTGCTAGTAAAGGGGGCAGGTTCGCCTTC
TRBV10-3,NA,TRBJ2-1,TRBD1,CAISGTGGNEQFF,TGTGCCATCAGTGGGACAGGGGGCAATGAGCAGTTCTTC